A selection of T cell receptor beta chains follows, all from one sample in a study of naive and memory T cell subsets. TCRdb called the UMI-ligation and nested PCR reads again in MiXCR, with one record for every CDR3 protein. The data hold about 150,000 distinct CDR3 sequences, with roughly 23% observed a single time. Sequenced sample: naive CD4+ T cells from blood. All receptors come from a human donor in good health. CDR3s leave out the opening cysteine and the closing phenylalanine or tryptophan. The order of the fields is V gene, J gene, CDR3 protein.

v_gene: TRBV9; j_gene: TRBJ1-1; CDR3aa: ASSVSGPNTEAF
v_gene: TRBV14; j_gene: TRBJ2-2; CDR3aa: ASSPWTGNGGELF
v_gene: TRBV28; j_gene: TRBJ2-2; CDR3aa: ASTLPRGQSAGELF
v_gene: TRBV28; j_gene: TRBJ2-1; CDR3aa: ASSLRVDEQF
v_gene: TRBV7-6; j_gene: TRBJ2-5; CDR3aa: ASSYWETQETQY
v_gene: TRBV28; j_gene: TRBJ2-1; CDR3aa: ASSLPGLAGHEQF
v_gene: TRBV24-1; j_gene: TRBJ2-5; CDR3aa: ATSDPGQGGTQY
v_gene: TRBV13; j_gene: TRBJ1-5; CDR3aa: ASSFAGVNQPQH
v_gene: TRBV19; j_gene: TRBJ1-1; CDR3aa: ASSISGRNTEAF
v_gene: TRBV12-3/TRBV12-4; j_gene: TRBJ1-2; CDR3aa: ASSWRGFLGGYT
v_gene: TRBV12-3/TRBV12-4; j_gene: TRBJ2-5; CDR3aa: ASTLGATQY
v_gene: TRBV2; j_gene: TRBJ1-1; CDR3aa: ASSATQGSTEAF
v_gene: TRBV6-5; j_gene: TRBJ2-3; CDR3aa: ACRRSSGTDTQY
v_gene: TRBV27; j_gene: TRBJ1-6; CDR3aa: ASSFDSPLH
v_gene: TRBV5-1; j_gene: TRBJ2-1; CDR3aa: ASSLDHGHNEQF
v_gene: TRBV24-1; j_gene: TRBJ1-2; CDR3aa: ATSDRGVGYT
v_gene: TRBV7-2; j_gene: TRBJ2-7; CDR3aa: ASSRLAGGPNEQY
v_gene: TRBV29-1; j_gene: TRBJ2-3; CDR3aa: SVGAVRGGDTQY
v_gene: TRBV6-6; j_gene: TRBJ2-1; CDR3aa: ASSYSASGSGGNEQF
v_gene: TRBV5-4; j_gene: TRBJ2-2; CDR3aa: ASSLGLAGGPNTGELF
v_gene: TRBV30; j_gene: TRBJ2-5; CDR3aa: ACRDSKETQY
v_gene: TRBV2; j_gene: TRBJ2-1; CDR3aa: ASSATRLAGASNEQF
v_gene: TRBV29-1; j_gene: TRBJ1-4; CDR3aa: SAITDRYEKLF
v_gene: TRBV7-8; j_gene: TRBJ2-7; CDR3aa: ASNTQGTDEQY
v_gene: TRBV29-1; j_gene: TRBJ2-7; CDR3aa: SVLRDGYEQY
v_gene: TRBV20-1; j_gene: TRBJ2-5; CDR3aa: SARKGFQETQY
v_gene: TRBV6-5; j_gene: TRBJ2-5; CDR3aa: ASREYGGGKNRETQY